Below, 4 T cell receptor beta chains from the same sample are listed, as sequenced in a study of shared clonotypes between healthy human individuals. The data were produced by immunoSEQ multiplex PCR, yet TCRdb's version contains in-frame clones alone and is incomplete. The table has 450,000 to 500,000 clones, 60% to 85% seen once. The sequenced sample consisted of PBMCs. The receptors stem from a woman aged 40 to 50 in good health. Some clones in this sample may be carry-over from other donors' samples.

This rearrangement joins TRBV29-1 to TRBJ2-1, with D tentatively TRBD2 (5 bases). Between the trimmed V and J ends, which lost 1 base and 0 bases, there was a span of 13 bases. The CDR3 runs 16 residues. CDR1 and CDR2 (germline): SQVTM, ANQGSEA. The CDR3 DNA follows: TGCAGCGTTGAAGGTGGAGCGGCGAGCTCCTACAATGAGCAGTTCTTC. Translating gives CSVEGGAASSYNEQFF.

The gene calls are TRBV11-1 and TRBJ2-7, with 8 nucleotides matching TRBD1. The V gene end was trimmed by 4 bases and the J gene end by 5 bases; junction bases not matched to a gene: 7. This CDR3 comprises 14 residues. The V gene's germline CDR1 is SGHAT and CDR2 FQDESV (reference sequence). The CDR3 region has the DNA TGTGCCAGCAGCTCATACGACAGGGGAAACGAGCAGTACTTC. Residues: CASSSYDRGNEQYF.

This chain uses TRBV7-2 with TRBJ1-4; D perhaps matches TRBD1 (6 bases). The CDR3 runs to 18 residues. Trimming shortened V by 5 bases and J by 6 bases, and 25 bases separated the two germline ends. The germline CDR1 and CDR2 sequences are SGHTA and FQGNSA. The CDR3 spells CASSLRAQGLGADEKLFF. DNA of the CDR3: TGTGCCAGCAGCCTCAGGGCCCAGGGCCTGGGGGCAGATGAAAAACTGTTTTTT. Based on the CDR3 plus reference TRBV7-2 and TRBJ1-4, the full variable domain is GAGVSQSPSNKVTEKGKDVELRCDPISGHTALYWYRQSLGQGLEFLIYFQGNSAPDKSGLPSDRFSAERTGGSVSTLTIQRTQQEDSAVYLCASSLRAQGLGADEKLFFGSGTQLSVL.

The rearrangement uses TRBV28 and TRBJ1-1; perhaps TRBD1 as D (5 bases). The CDR3 length is 10 residues. V lost 7 bases to trimming and J lost 6 bases, with 6 bases between them. The germline gives CDR1 MDHEN, CDR2 SYDVKM. This CDR3 reads CASTGPEAFF. The CDR3, as DNA: TGTGCCAGCACGGGGCCTGAAGCTTTCTTT.